The clone carrying this TCR beta chain appeared a few times. What it recognizes is unknown. Assay: immunoSEQ multiplex PCR; the TCRdb copy retains only in-frame clones and omits some. The sample lists under 200,000 clones; 84% were seen once. This CDR3 spans 16 amino acids. With 2 bases clipped from V and 7 bases from J, the junction kept 8 bases outside the gene matches. Germline CDR1 is SGHRS and CDR2 is YFSETQ. The data belong to a study of cytomegalovirus exposure and HLA in healthy donors. The wider study: It was reported in a later analysis that the same platform had been used for the 120 or so validation repertoires as for the 550 to 700 first-cohort repertoires. Study observations and caveats: Most TCRs appeared rarely, but some public TCRs recurred in many donors. The study listed around 150 cytomegalovirus-associated TCR beta chains.

Material for sequencing was PBMCs. The clonotype originates from a man aged 18 to 30 in good health and CMV-seropositive. This rearrangement joins TRBV5-1 to TRBJ2-1; 11 bases line up with TRBD2. CDR3 coding DNA: TGCGCCAGCAGCTTATCCGGGACTAGCGGACCGAATGAGCAGTTCTTC. Translating it yields CASSLSGTSGPNEQFF.